The source of this T cell receptor beta chain is a study of T cells expressing NK-cell markers. Frequency places this clonotype as medium-sized. TCRdb re-called the 5' RACE reads and shows each CDR3 protein once, DNA omitted. This sample's clone table lists about 150,000 distinct CDR3 sequences. The CDR3 is 13 residues long. Sequenced sample: blood T cells: a sorted CD56 or NKG2C T cell subset, CD4+ or CD8+ T cells, or bulk PBMC T cells (not recorded which). The J gene is TRBJ2-1, the V gene TRBV12-3 or TRBV12-4. The clonotype was recovered from a woman in her forties or fifties in good health. This CDR3 is CASSGFPYNEQFF.